This entry features one T cell receptor (beta chain) sequence. This sample stems from a study of blood T cell repertoires in COVID-19. Study processing details: Researchers report that nucleated cell counts were estimated from reference gene primer amplification. Assay used: immunoSEQ multiplex PCR; TCRdb lists only in-frame clones, some missing. V, J and clone size reflect that table, while D and trimming were determined from the DNA. The sample shows about 180,000 clones, approximately 82% of them seen only once. The CDR3 is made up of 15 amino acids. The V gene's germline CDR1 is SGHDT and CDR2 YYEEEE. The V and J ends lost 0 bases and 5 bases respectively, with 14 bases between them. Resolution of symptoms, clearance, or two negative PCRs was present in recovered Cohort 3 donors.

This chain uses TRBV5-6 with TRBJ2-5, with D perhaps matching TRBD1 (6 bases). This TCR derives from a man aged 45-65 years who had recovered from COVID-19. Specimen: PBMCs or T cells enriched from blood (not recorded which). DNA for the CDR3: TGTGCCAGCAGCTTGGCGGGGACACCTTGGGAGACCCAGTACTTC. Translating it yields CASSLAGTPWETQYF.